Included here is one T cell receptor beta chain sequence, with context. Authors' data handling: Estimation of nucleated cell counts relied on the amplification of reference gene primers. Generated by immunoSEQ multiplex PCR, the TCRdb table keeps only in-frame clones and is missing some. The V and J calls and the clone size are those of that table, but D and trimming were determined from the DNA. The data show some 150,000 clones, roughly 88% seen once. V dropped 2 bases and J dropped 2; count of bases not matched to a gene: 12. Germline values: CDR1 LGHNA, CDR2 YSLEER. CDR3 size: 17 residues. The data are from a study of blood T cell repertoires in COVID-19. Study-wide background: The origin of the acute and convalescent COVID-19 samples was the United States, Italy and Spain. Sources were T cells, B-cell-depleted T cells, or PBMCs; the material itself was cDNA or gDNA.

V and J are TRBV4-3 and TRBJ2-7, with TRBD1 matching over 7 bases. The source is a woman aged 50 to 60 with acute or convalescent COVID-19. The sample consisted of peripheral blood. The CDR3 nucleotides read TGCGCCAGCAGCCAATATCTCCGACAGGGCCTTACCTACGAGCAGTACTTC. Its translation: CASSQYLRQGLTYEQYF.